The source of this T cell receptor (beta chain) is a study of blood T cell repertoires in COVID-19. Study overall: Sample material is recorded as cDNA or gDNA derived from T cells, B-cell-depleted T cells, or PBMCs.

Looked up from germline, CDR1 is MNHEY and CDR2 is SVGAGI. With 6 bases clipped from V and 4 bases from J, the junction kept 6 bases outside the gene matches. The CDR3 is 14 residues long. Under the authors' procedure: Amplification of reference gene primers was used by the study to estimate nucleated cell counts. TCRdb's copy holds only in-frame clones and misses some; the assay was immunoSEQ multiplex PCR. D and trimming come from the DNA, and the V and J calls and clone size come from that table. The sample shows under 75,000 clones, about 91% of them seen only once. The chain recombines TRBV6-5 with TRBJ1-5, with 7 bases matching TRBD1. This clonotype was obtained from a woman older than 75 with active COVID-19. The sample comprised peripheral blood. The CDR3 spells CASSIRQGNQPQHF. Here the CDR3 DNA reads TGTGCCAGCAGCATCCGACAGGGTAATCAGCCCCAGCATTTT.